This T cell receptor (beta chain) was captured in a study of CD4+ T cells in melanoma. Assay: immunoSEQ multiplex PCR; the TCRdb copy retains only in-frame clones and omits some. The sample consists of some 110,000 clones, about 92% of them appearing once. Study-wide points: CD8+ T cell, macrophage and B cell function reportedly correlated with neoantigen-specific CD4+ T cells. Neoantigen-specific CD4+ T cells in melanoma reportedly had diverse differentiation states.

For this clone: Its antigen remains unknown.

Between the trimmed V and J ends, which lost 1 base and 0 bases, there was a span of 12 bases. The germline V gene encodes CDR1 SGHAT and CDR2 FQDESV (reference sequence). The CDR3 loop spans 17 amino acids. The rearrangement links TRBV11-1 to TRBJ2-2; a weak D match, TRBD2 (6 bases). The sample taken for sequencing was peripheral blood. The receptor's source is a human donor with melanoma. CDR3 in amino acids: CASSLELGLSNTGELFF. CDR3 nucleotide sequence: TGTGCCAGCAGCTTAGAGCTGGGACTGTCGAACACCGGGGAGCTGTTTTTT.